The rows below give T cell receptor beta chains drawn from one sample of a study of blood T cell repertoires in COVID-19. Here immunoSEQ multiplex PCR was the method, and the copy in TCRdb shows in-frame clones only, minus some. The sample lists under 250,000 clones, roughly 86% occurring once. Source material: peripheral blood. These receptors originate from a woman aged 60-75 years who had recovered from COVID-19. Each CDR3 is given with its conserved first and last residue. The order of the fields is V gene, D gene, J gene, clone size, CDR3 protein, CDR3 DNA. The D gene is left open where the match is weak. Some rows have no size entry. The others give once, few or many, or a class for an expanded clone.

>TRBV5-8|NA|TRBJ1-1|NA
CASSLGTYSRGVAFF
TGTGCCAGCAGCTTGGGCACGTATTCGCGGGGGGTAGCCTTCTTT
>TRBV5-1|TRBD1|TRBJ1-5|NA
CASSLGGTDGQPQHF
TGCGCCAGCAGCCTAGGGGGGACAGACGGTCAGCCCCAGCATTTT
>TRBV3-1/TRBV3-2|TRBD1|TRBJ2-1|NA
CASSLRQGRSNEQFF
TGTGCCAGCAGCCTTAGACAGGGGAGGTCAAATGAGCAGTTCTTC
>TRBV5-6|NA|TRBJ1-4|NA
CASSLRLGRWKLFF
TGTGCCAGCAGCTTGCGATTAGGGAGGTGGAAACTGTTTTTT
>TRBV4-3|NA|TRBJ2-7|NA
CASSRDYYSYEQYF
TGCGCCAGCAGCCGCGATTATTACTCCTACGAGCAGTACTTC
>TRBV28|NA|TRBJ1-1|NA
CASLRQPEPEAFF
TGTGCCAGCTTAAGACAGCCCGAACCTGAAGCTTTCTTT
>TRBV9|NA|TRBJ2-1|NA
CASSAGAGYEQFF
TGTGCCAGCAGCGCTGGAGCCGGGTATGAGCAGTTCTTC
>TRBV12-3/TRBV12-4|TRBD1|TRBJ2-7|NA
CASSRGQLDEQYF
TGTGCCAGCAGTCGGGGACAGCTCGACGAGCAGTACTTC
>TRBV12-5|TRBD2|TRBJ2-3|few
CASGAGLATDTQYF
TGTGCTAGTGGGGCGGGACTAGCAACAGATACGCAGTATTTT
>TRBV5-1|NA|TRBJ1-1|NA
CASSLRDTEAFF
TGCGCCAGCAGCTTGAGAGACACTGAAGCTTTCTTT
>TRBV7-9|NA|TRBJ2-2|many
CASSLADRNTGELFF
TGTGCCAGCAGCTTAGCGGACAGGAACACCGGGGAGCTGTTTTTT
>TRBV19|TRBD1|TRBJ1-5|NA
CASTLLGTGGQPQHF
TGTGCCAGTACCCTACTCGGGACAGGGGGCCAGCCCCAGCATTTT
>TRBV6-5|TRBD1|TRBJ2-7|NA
CASRTGDHYEQYF
TGTGCCAGCAGGACAGGGGATCACTACGAGCAGTACTTC
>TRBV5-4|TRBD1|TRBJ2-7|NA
CASSAVRRGHYEQYF
TGTGCCAGCAGCGCCGTTAGAAGGGGGCACTACGAGCAGTACTTC
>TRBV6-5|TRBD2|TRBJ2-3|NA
CASSYAAGDPDTQYF
TGTGCCAGCAGTTACGCAGCGGGAGATCCAGATACGCAGTATTTT
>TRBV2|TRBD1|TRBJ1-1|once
CASRGQGNTEAFF
TGTGCCAGCAGGGGACAGGGAAACACTGAAGCTTTCTTT
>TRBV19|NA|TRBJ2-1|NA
CASSGTGGFLSYNEQFF
TGTGCCAGTAGTGGCACGGGGGGCTTTCTCTCCTACAATGAGCAGTTCTTC
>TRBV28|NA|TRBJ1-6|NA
CASSPDRSSDSPLHF
TGTGCCAGCAGCCCCGACAGGTCGAGCGATTCACCCCTCCACTTT
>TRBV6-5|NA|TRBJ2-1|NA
CASSYSRTGGEQFF
TGTGCCAGCAGTTACTCCCGGACTGGGGGGGAGCAGTTCTTC
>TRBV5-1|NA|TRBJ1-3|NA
CASTPRGDAGNTIYF
TGCGCCAGCACCCCTCGGGGGGATGCTGGAAACACCATATATTTT
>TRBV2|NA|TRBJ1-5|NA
CASSGRTGNQPQHF
TGTGCCAGCAGTGGACGAACAGGCAATCAGCCCCAGCATTTT
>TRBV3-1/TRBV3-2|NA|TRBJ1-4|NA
CASSQRVNEKLFF
TGTGCCAGCAGCCAGAGAGTTAATGAAAAACTGTTTTTT
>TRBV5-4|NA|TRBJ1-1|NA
CASSLTGQNTEAFF
TGTGCCAGCAGCTTGACAGGGCAAAACACTGAAGCTTTCTTT
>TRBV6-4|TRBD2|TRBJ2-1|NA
CASSELGGGANEQFF
TGTGCCAGCAGTGAGTTGGGCGGGGGGGCGAATGAGCAGTTCTTC
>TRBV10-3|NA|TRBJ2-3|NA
CAISESRGITDTQYF
TGTGCCATCAGTGAGTCGCGGGGAATCACAGATACGCAGTATTTT
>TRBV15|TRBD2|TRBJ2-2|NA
CATSARGGASTGELFF
TGTGCCACCAGCGCCCGCGGGGGGGCGTCCACCGGGGAGCTGTTTTTT
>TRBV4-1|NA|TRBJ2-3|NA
CASSQGDFTDTQYF
TGCGCCAGCAGCCAGGGGGACTTCACAGATACGCAGTATTTT